This T cell receptor (beta chain) originates from a study of T cells in Graves' hyperthyroidism and ophthalmopathy. Notes on the study in general: A model of 13 V-J pairs discriminated ophthalmopathy from stable hyperthyroidism.

With 3 bases removed from V and 2 bases from J, the gap between germline ends came to 7 bases. Germline V CDR1 and CDR2: MDHEN, SYDVKM. This CDR3 region has 13 residues. The source of the PBMCs was 10 ml of fresh peripheral blood. Regions amplified from RNA transcripts were the TCR beta CDR3 regions. TCR CDR3 regions were first amplified by RT-PCR with HTBI primers. TCRdb ran MiXCR on the multiplex PCR reads and lists one entry per CDR3 protein. The sample lists roughly 400,000 distinct CDR3 sequences, about 14% occurring once. As to this clonotype: Its antigen remains unidentified.

The TCR originated in a man in his fifties with Graves' ophthalmopathy. The material sequenced was blood. The V call is TRBV28, the J call TRBJ1-1; D call uncertain. The CDR3 loop is CASSFSLNTEAFF. CDR3 DNA: TGTGCCAGCAGTTTTAGCCTAAACACTGAAGCTTTCTTT.